This T cell receptor beta chain was found in a study of cytomegalovirus exposure and HLA in healthy donors. The overall study: The same platform as the 500 to 700 first-cohort repertoires was used for the 120 validation repertoires, a later analysis reported.

The ends were cut back, 3 bases at V and 7 bases at J, with 18 bases in the middle. The CDR3 covers 15 residues. Germline V gene lookup returns CDR1 MNHNS and CDR2 SASEGT. This table comes from immunoSEQ multiplex PCR, and its TCRdb copy is limited to in-frame clones, with some not included. The table includes more than 45,000 clones, over 90% detected once. The donors formed part of the approximately 130-subject validation cohort, distinct from the roughly 700-subject first cohort. Sequencing was done on a sample of PBMCs. This rearrangement joins TRBV6-1 to TRBJ1-2; D remains ambiguous. The clonotype was recovered from a young man in good health and CMV-seronegative. As DNA, the CDR3 is TGTGCCAGCAGTGATCCCCTCCTCGGTGCCATTGGCTACACCTTC. This sequence encodes CASSDPLLGAIGYTF.